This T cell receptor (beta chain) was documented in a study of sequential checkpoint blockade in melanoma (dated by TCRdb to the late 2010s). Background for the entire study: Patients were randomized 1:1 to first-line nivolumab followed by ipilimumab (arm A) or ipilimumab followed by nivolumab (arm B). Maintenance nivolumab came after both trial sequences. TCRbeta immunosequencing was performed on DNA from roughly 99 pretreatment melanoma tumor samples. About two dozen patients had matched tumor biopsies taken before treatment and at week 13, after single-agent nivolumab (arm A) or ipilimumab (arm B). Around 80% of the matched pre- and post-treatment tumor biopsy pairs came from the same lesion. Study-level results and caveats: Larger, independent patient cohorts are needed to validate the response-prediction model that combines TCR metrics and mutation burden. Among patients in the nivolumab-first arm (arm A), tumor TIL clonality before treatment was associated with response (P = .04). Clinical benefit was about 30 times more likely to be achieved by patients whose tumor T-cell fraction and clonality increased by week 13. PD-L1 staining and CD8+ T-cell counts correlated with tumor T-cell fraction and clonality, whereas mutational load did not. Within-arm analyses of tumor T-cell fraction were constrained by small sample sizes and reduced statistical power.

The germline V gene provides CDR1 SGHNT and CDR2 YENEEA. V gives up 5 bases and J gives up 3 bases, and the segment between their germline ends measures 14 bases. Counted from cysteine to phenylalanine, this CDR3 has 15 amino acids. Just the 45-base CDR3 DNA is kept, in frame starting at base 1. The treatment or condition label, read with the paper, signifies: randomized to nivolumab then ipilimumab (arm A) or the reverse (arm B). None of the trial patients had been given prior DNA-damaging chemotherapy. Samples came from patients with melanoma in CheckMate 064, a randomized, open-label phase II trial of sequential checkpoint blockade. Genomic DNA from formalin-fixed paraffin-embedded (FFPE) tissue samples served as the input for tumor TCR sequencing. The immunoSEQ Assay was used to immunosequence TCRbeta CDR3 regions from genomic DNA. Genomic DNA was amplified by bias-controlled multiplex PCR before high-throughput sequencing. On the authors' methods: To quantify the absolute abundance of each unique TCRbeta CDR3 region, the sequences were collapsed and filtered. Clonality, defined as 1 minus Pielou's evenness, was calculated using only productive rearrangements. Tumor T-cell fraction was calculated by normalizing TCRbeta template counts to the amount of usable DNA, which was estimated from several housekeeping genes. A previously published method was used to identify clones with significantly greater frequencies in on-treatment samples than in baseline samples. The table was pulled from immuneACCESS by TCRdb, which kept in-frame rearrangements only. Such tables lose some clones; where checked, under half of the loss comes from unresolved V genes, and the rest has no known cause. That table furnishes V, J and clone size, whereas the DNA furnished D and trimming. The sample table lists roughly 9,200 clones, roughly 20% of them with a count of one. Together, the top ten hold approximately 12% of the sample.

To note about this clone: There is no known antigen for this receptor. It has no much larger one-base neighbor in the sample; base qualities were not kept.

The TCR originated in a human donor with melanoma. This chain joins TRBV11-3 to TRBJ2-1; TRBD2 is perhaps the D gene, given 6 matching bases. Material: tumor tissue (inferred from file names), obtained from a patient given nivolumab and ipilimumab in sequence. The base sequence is TGTGCCAGCAGCATCGGGACTGAGGGCTACAATGAGCAGTTCTTC. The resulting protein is CASSIGTEGYNEQFF.